A selection of T cell receptor beta chains follows, all from one sample in a study of technical replicates of blood from a few donors. Method: immunoSEQ multiplex PCR; TCRdb's copy keeps in-frame clones and lacks some. The sample records roughly 70,000 clones, about 90% being singletons. The sequenced material came from T cells isolated from PBMCs. The receptors shown here come from a human donor in good health. Each CDR3 is given with its conserved first and last residue. Each record gives: J gene, clone size, CDR3 length, D gene, V gene, CDR3 DNA, CDR3 protein. D genes are given only for firm matches. Expanded clones are given a class, and other clones once, few, many or no size at all.

TRBJ1-3,.,15,.,TRBV7-9,TGTGCCAGCAGCTTAGCGGGAGACTCTGGAAACACCATATATTTT,CASSLAGDSGNTIYF
TRBJ2-1,.,15,.,TRBV7-2,TGTGCCAGCAGCTTATTTGTCGGGAGTTACAATGAGCAGTTCTTC,CASSLFVGSYNEQFF
TRBJ1-1,.,14,.,TRBV19,TGTGCCAGTAGTAAGGGGCGCTTGAACACTGAAGCTTTCTTT,CASSKGRLNTEAFF
TRBJ1-1,.,12,TRBD1,TRBV2,TGTGCCATCGACAGGGTAGACACTGAAGCTTTCTTT,CAIDRVDTEAFF
TRBJ2-3,.,15,TRBD2,TRBV6-5,TGTGCCAGCAGTTTGACTAGCGTCAGCACAGATACGCAGTATTTT,CASSLTSVSTDTQYF
TRBJ1-1,.,14,.,TRBV6-1,TGTGCCAGCAGTGAAACAGGGTGGTCGGCCGAAGCTTTCTTT,CASSETGWSAEAFF
TRBJ1-5,.,15,.,TRBV4-1,TGCGCCAGCAGCCCCCGAGGGGGGGAGGATCAGCCCCAGCATTTT,CASSPRGGEDQPQHF
TRBJ2-3,.,16,TRBD1,TRBV6-5,TGTGCCAGCAGTTACCTTCTGGGACAGGGCCCAGATACGCAGTATTTT,CASSYLLGQGPDTQYF
TRBJ2-7,once,14,.,TRBV11-2,TGTGCCAGCAGCTTAACTAGGATCCCCTACGAGCAGTACTTC,CASSLTRIPYEQYF
TRBJ2-7,.,13,TRBD1,TRBV7-3,TGTGCCAGCAGCTTGACAGGGGGCTACGAGCAGTACTTC,CASSLTGGYEQYF
TRBJ2-7,.,13,.,TRBV19,TGTGCCAGTAGTATGGGCAGATTCTACGAGCAGTACTTC,CASSMGRFYEQYF
TRBJ2-2,.,17,.,TRBV7-3,TGTGCCAGCAGCTTAAACAACGGGGGAGTAGGTTCCGGGGAGCTGTTTTTT,CASSLNNGGVGSGELFF
TRBJ2-1,.,14,.,TRBV6-6,TGTGCCAGCAGTTGGGAGAGCTCCTACAATGAGCAGTTCTTC,CASSWESSYNEQFF
TRBJ2-7,.,9,.,TRBV5-8,TGTGCCAGCAGCTTAACAGACTACTTC,CASSLTDYF
TRBJ2-3,once,16,TRBD2,TRBV5-4,TGTGCCAGCCGAACTAGCGGGAAAGTCGGCACAGATACGCAGTATTTT,CASRTSGKVGTDTQYF
TRBJ2-4,.,18,TRBD2,TRBV5-1,TGCGCCAGCAGCTTAGCGGGAGGCTCACAACTAGCCAAAAACATTCAGTACTTC,CASSLAGGSQLAKNIQYF
TRBJ2-7,.,13,.,TRBV13,TGTGCCAGCAGCCCCGGAGGAGACGGCGAGCAGTACTTC,CASSPGGDGEQYF
TRBJ2-7,.,11,TRBD2,TRBV28,TGTGCCAGCGGACTAGCCTACGAGCAGTACTTC,CASGLAYEQYF
TRBJ2-3,.,14,.,TRBV7-9,TGTGCCAGCACAGGGGTCAAGGTCACAGATACGCAGTATTTT,CASTGVKVTDTQYF
TRBJ2-5,.,12,.,TRBV30,TGTGCCTGGTCGACAAGTCCAGAGACCCAGTACTTC,CAWSTSPETQYF
TRBJ2-5,.,12,.,TRBV5-1,TGCGCCAGCAGCTTATCCAGAGAGACCCAGTACTTC,CASSLSRETQYF
TRBJ2-7,.,15,.,TRBV6-6,TGTGCCAGCAGTTACGAGACAGGTATGGGGTACGAGCAGTACTTC,CASSYETGMGYEQYF
TRBJ2-7,.,15,.,TRBV16,TGTGCCAGCAGCCAATTCGAGGACAGCACCTACGAGCAGTACTTC,CASSQFEDSTYEQYF
TRBJ2-1,.,15,TRBD2,TRBV5-6,TGTGCCAGCAGCTTTTTAGCGGGAGTGATAAATGAGCAGTTCTTC,CASSFLAGVINEQFF
TRBJ1-2,.,12,.,TRBV16,TGTGCCAGCAGCCTGGGGGGCTATGGCTACACCTTC,CASSLGGYGYTF
TRBJ2-1,.,15,.,TRBV9,TGTGCCAGCAGCGTTTGGGATGACGAGGGCAATGAGCAGTTCTTC,CASSVWDDEGNEQFF
TRBJ2-1,.,15,TRBD2,TRBV5-1,TGCGCCAGCAGCCAAAGACTAGCGGGAGGGGATGAGCAGTTCTTC,CASSQRLAGGDEQFF